This T cell receptor beta chain is drawn from a study of radiation and T cells in renal cell carcinoma (TCRdb year 2020). Context from the whole study: The samples were obtained from a clinical trial, where primary renal cell carcinomas were treated with 15 Gy stereotactic body radiation therapy and then removed by nephrectomy 4 weeks afterward. A total of around 50 samples underwent TCR beta sequencing, made up of about 25 tumors and about 27 peripheral blood samples. A total of 4 million to 5 million unique CDR3 nucleotide sequences, encoding 2.5 million to 3 million unique CDR3 amino acid sequences, were found across all 50 or so samples. What the authors observed across the whole study: Changes in the blood repertoire were not tracked past 4 weeks after treatment. Because pretreatment tumor biopsies were not available, the baseline intratumoral presence of clonotypes could not be determined. Top tumor clonotypes rose in blood from baseline to 2 weeks post-radiation, then contracted by 4 weeks, suggesting transient expansion of tumor-resident clones. With a single-armed trial design, the study had no way to address how radiation dose or scheduling affects the TCR repertoire.

Including the terminal cysteine and phenylalanine, the CDR3 comprises 15 residues. CDR3 DNA is the only sequence kept; it has 45 bases, read in frame from the first base. CDR1 and CDR2 are drawn from the germline V gene: MGHRA, YSYEKL. V drops 3 bases and J drops 5 bases, leaving 17 bases in between. Explained via the paper, the time point label denotes: baseline pretreatment blood. The treatment or condition label on this specimen signifies: 15 Gy SBRT to primary tumor, nephrectomy 4 weeks later. To track tumor-enriched clonotypes, serial peripheral blood was sampled from radiation-treated patients at baseline and at 2 weeks and 4 weeks after SBRT. All patients had renal cell carcinoma with clear cell pathology. Genomic DNA for TCR sequencing was prepared using the QIAamp DNA Blood Mini Kit (Qiagen). The analyses included just those samples that passed every quality control check. A word on this clone: This receptor's antigen is unknown. No much larger clone is present one base from it, and per-base qualities are unavailable.

TCR beta libraries were generated from genomic DNA with the immunoSEQ kit, following the manufacturer's recommendations. Library preparation used a first multiplex PCR with proprietary primers, then a second PCR adding unique barcodes, with bead cleanups after each round. A kit-provided positive control reaction and a negative control reaction were included in every sample batch. The final libraries were assessed on an Agilent 4200 TapeStation D1000 ScreenTape, pooled by volume, and quantified by qPCR. Sequencing was performed on an Illumina NextSeq500 using a MidOutput 150-cycle cartridge, with 156 Read1 cycles, 15 Index1 cycles, and the kit custom primers. The pooled library was loaded at approximately 0.95 pM with a roughly 22% PhiX control spike-in. In the source study's methods: Vendor-processed data were analyzed in R, with a clonotype defined as all T cells sharing the same CDR3 nucleotide sequence. In the clone abundance analyses, frequencies in each sample were normalized to that sample's 10,000 most abundant clones. Public T cell clones, which averaged fewer than five per sample, were removed prior to analysis. Tumor-enriched clonotypes and baseline blood-enriched clonotypes were defined as those with an abundance difference of at least 32-fold between compartments. A beta-binomial differential abundance model was used to identify clonotypes that expanded or contracted between blood time points. The Baroni-Urbani and Buser coefficient was used to measure tumor-blood repertoire similarity, and groups were compared with two-tailed Wilcoxon tests in R. This immuneACCESS table, as held by TCRdb, lists in-frame sequences with V and J called but not all clones. Of the missing ones, under half trace to an unresolved V gene in checked studies; the others have no known cause. V and J calls and clone size are copied from that table; D and trimming were computed from the DNA. The sample yields approximately 45,000 clones; about 80% were counted once. Under 35% of the sample lies in the top ten.

The chain was built from TRBV4-1 and TRBJ2-7; the D assignment is uncertain and may be TRBD1 or TRBD2, with 6 bases supporting each. This clonotype originated in a woman in her sixties or seventies with renal cell carcinoma. This specimen was blood, taken from a patient whose treatment included radiotherapy and nephrectomy. The sequenced DNA is TGCGCCAGCAGCCAGGGGGGCGGGACACCGCACGAGCAGTACTTC. This yields the protein CASSQGGGTPHEQYF.